This record concerns one T cell receptor (beta chain) sequence. Its target is unknown. PCR involved 60 Vbeta and 13 Jbeta primers. Produced via immunoSEQ multiplex PCR; TCRdb's table is partial and in-frame only. The repertoire shows some 75,000 clones; the top ten hold roughly 0.8%. This entry is derived from a study of cytomegalovirus exposure and HLA in healthy donors. Overall study results and limits: Common viral pathogens seemed, in a later analysis, to connect with several of the most significant clusters.

The donors comprised healthy bone marrow donors. Germline CDR1 SGDLS, CDR2 YYNGEE. V was clipped by 3 bases and J by 5 bases, with 16 bases between them. The CDR3 sequence is 15 residues long. The sequence derives from a boy between 10 and 17 years old in good health and CMV-seronegative. The sample was PBMCs. This chain connects TRBV9 to TRBJ2-3; D is unclear. The CDR3 nucleotides are TGTGCCAGCAGCGAGAGCCCGGCGGCTGGAGATACGCAGTATTTT. Its translation is CASSESPAAGDTQYF.